This T cell receptor (beta chain) emerged from a study of cytomegalovirus exposure and HLA in healthy donors. PCR involved 60 Vbeta and 13 Jbeta primers. The assay was immunoSEQ multiplex PCR, and TCRdb's table has in-frame clones only and misses some. Among about 190,000 clones, roughly four fifths were seen once, and the ten largest hold 1.5% to 2%. CDR3 length equals 14 residues. Per germline, CDR1 MNHNS and CDR2 SASEGT. The V and J ends lost 7 bases and 3 bases, in that order; junction bases with no gene match: 4. The gene calls are TRBV6-1 and TRBJ2-1; TRBD2 matches at 9 bases. The sequenced sample was PBMCs. The TCR was taken from a man in his late teens or twenties in good health and CMV-seronegative. The CDR3 bases are TGTGCCAGCATCCAAGCGGGAGGCTACAATGAGCAGTTCTTC. Translation: CASIQAGGYNEQFF.